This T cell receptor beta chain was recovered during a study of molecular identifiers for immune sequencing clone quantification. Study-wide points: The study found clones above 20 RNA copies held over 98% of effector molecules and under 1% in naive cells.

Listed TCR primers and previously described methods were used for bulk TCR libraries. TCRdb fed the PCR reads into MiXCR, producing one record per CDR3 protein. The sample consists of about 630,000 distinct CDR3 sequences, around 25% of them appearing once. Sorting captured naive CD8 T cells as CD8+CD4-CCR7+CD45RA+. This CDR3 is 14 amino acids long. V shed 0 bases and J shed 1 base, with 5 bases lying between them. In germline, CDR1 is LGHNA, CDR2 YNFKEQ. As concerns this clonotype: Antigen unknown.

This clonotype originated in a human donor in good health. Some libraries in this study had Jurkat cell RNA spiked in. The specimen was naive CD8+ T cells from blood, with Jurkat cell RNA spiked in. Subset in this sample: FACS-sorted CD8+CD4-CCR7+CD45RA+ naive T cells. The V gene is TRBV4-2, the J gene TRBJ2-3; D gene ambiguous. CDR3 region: CASSQEDRTDTQYF. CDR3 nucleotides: TGTGCCAGCAGCCAAGAAGATCGCACAGATACGCAGTATTTT.